This T cell receptor beta chain was captured in a study of long-term antiretroviral therapy in people with HIV. Across the study: There is a gap of about a decade between the earliest samples and the later 2015 immediate-ART recommendation.

Researchers report immunoSEQ v3.0 was run at survey level. The data were produced by immunoSEQ multiplex PCR, yet TCRdb's version contains in-frame clones alone and is incomplete. The sample consists of 30,000 to 40,000 clones, approximately 80% of them appearing once. No fewer than two post-ART and no fewer than one pre-ART PBMC samples existed for each donor. Treatment locations for all participants with HIV were in the United States. The CDR3 totals 15 residues. Germline CDR1 and CDR2: LGHNA and YNFKEQ. V lost 0 bases, J lost 0 bases, and 1 base stayed unmatched. The sample was unsorted PBMCs, taken 0.3 years after starting antiretroviral therapy. This TCR derives from a young man with HIV. The J gene is TRBJ2-7, the V gene TRBV4-2, with 8 bases matching TRBD2. This CDR3 is CASSQESGSSYEQYF. The DNA for the CDR3 is TGTGCCAGCAGCCAAGAAAGCGGGAGCTCCTACGAGCAGTACTTC.